This T cell receptor beta chain was identified in a study of T cells after yellow fever vaccination. This clonotype has a count of ten or more. With V trimmed by 2 bases and J by 2 bases, 8 bases remained unmatched. CDR3 length equals 17 residues. CDR1 is MNHEY, CDR2 SVGEGT, per germline. TCR cDNA, made by 5'RACE template switching, carried an added universal primer site and UMIs. TCRdb processed the 5' RACE reads anew with MiXCR; each CDR3 protein has one entry. The sample consists of over 110,000 distinct CDR3 sequences, 7% to 9% of them appearing once. The sample here was CD4+ T cells sorted from PBMCs, taken 5 days after the yellow fever booster vaccination. The sequence was collected from a man younger than 40 who received the YFV17D yellow fever vaccine. The chain recombines TRBV6-2 or TRBV6-3 with TRBJ2-3; 9 nucleotides agree with TRBD2. CDR3 sequence: CASSYGALAGHTDTQYF. The CDR3 bases are TGTGCCAGCAGTTACGGGGCGCTAGCGGGACACACAGATACGCAGTATTTT.